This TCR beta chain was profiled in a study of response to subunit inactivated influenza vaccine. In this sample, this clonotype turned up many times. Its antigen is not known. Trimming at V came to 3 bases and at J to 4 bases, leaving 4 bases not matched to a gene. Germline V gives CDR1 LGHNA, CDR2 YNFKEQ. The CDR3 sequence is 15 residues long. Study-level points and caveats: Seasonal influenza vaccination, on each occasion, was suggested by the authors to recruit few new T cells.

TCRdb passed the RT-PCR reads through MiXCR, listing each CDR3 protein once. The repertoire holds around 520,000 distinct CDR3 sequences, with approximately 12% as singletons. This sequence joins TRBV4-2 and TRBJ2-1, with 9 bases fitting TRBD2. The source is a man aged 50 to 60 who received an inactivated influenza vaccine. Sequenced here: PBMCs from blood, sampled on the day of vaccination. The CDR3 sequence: CASSQRLAEYNEQFF. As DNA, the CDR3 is TGTGCCAGCAGCCAGCGACTAGCGGAATACAATGAGCAGTTCTTC.